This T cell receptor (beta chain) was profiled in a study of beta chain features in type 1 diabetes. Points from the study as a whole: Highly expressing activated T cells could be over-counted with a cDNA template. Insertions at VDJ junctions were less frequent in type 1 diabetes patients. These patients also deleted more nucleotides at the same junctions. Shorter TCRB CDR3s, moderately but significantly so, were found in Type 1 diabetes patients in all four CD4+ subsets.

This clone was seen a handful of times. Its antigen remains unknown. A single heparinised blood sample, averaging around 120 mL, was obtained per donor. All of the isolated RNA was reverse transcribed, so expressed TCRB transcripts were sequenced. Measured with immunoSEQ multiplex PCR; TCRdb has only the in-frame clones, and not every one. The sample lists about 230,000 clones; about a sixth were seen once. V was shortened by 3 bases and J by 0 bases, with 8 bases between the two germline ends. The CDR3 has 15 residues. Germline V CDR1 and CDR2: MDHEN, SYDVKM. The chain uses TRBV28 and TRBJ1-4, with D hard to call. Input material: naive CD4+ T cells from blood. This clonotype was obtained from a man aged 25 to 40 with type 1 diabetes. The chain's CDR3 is CASSLNGATNEKLFF. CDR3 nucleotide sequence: TGTGCCAGCAGTTTGAATGGGGCAACTAATGAAAAACTGTTTTTT.